The 3 T cell receptor beta chains in this list originate from one sample, sequenced in a study of tumor-infiltrating lymphocytes in primary liver carcinoma. Total RNA amounting to 450 to 550 ng was the source from which TCR beta cDNA was made with a constant-region primer. Amplification in three nested multiplex PCR rounds with slightly modified ARM-PCR gave rise to TCR beta libraries. The first two PCR rounds used TRBV1-TRBV30 forward primers with a C-beta reverse primer, 9 to 10 cycles each. TCRdb re-analysed the multiplex PCR reads in MiXCR, keeping a single row per CDR3 protein. In the table there are about 120,000 distinct CDR3 sequences, approximately 71% of which are singletons. Each 20-30 mg portion of unsorted bulk tissue served as the source for co-extraction of RNA and DNA. Sequencing was performed on tumor-adjacent normal liver tissue. Source of these receptors: a woman aged 55-70 years with primary liver carcinoma and hepatitis B virus infection.

This chain links TRBV15 with TRBJ2-1, with 8 positions matching TRBD1. Germline V lookup: CDR1 LNHNV, CDR2 YYDKDF (reference sequence). J lost 8 bases, V lost 4 bases, and 19 bases had no gene match. The CDR3 runs to 18 residues. In DNA, the CDR3 is TGTGCCACCAGCAAAGGACAGGGAACCTTTGCGGTAATCGATGAGCAGTTCTTC. Protein product: CATSKGQGTFAVIDEQFF.

A remark on this clonotype: This may stem from a read error, because a much larger clone lies one nucleotide away. The chain employs TRBV28 and TRBJ1-1; D unresolved. The CDR3 spans 14 residues. CDR1 is MDHEN, CDR2 SYDVKM, per germline. The CDR3 reads CATPAKTLNIEAFF. In nucleotides, the CDR3 is TGTGCCACCCCGGCCAAAACTTTGAACATTGAAGCTTTCTTT.

This clonotype has only a few counts. The V gene is TRBV11-3, the J gene TRBJ1-2; TRBD1 is a possible D gene (5 bases). The length of the CDR3 is 17 residues. Germline V gene sequence: CDR1 SGHNT, CDR2 YENEEA. The germline V and J ends were trimmed by 6 bases and 6 bases, with 26 bases remaining between them. CDR3 amino acids: CASSSGLRGQVTDGYTF. In DNA form, the CDR3 reads TGTGCCAGCAGTTCTGGCCTCCGGGGCCAGGTAACTGATGGCTACACCTTC. The complete variable domain, with remaining parts taken from reference TRBV11-3 and TRBJ1-2, reads EAGVVQSPRYKIIEKKQPVAFWCNPISGHNTLYWYLQNLGQGPELLIRYENEEAVDDSQLPKDRFSAERLKGVDSTLKIQPAELGDSAVYLCASSSGLRGQVTDGYTFGSGTRLTVV.